The 25 T cell receptor beta chains presented below share a single source sample, sequenced in a study of T cell repertoires in cytomegalovirus infection. In TCRdb, the reads were re-called with MiXCR into one record per CDR3 protein. Of 450,000 to 550,000 distinct CDR3 sequences listed, about 15% are singletons. Sequencing input: CD8+ T cells from PBMCs. The receptors were sampled from a human donor in good health (CMV status not recorded). Some clones in this sample may be carry-over from other donors' samples.

This clonotype was detected a few times. J is TRBJ2-1 and V is TRBV15, with 7 bases identical to TRBD1. CDR1 and CDR2 (germline): LNHNV, YYDKDF (reference sequence). V gave up 3 bases and J gave up 9 bases; unmatched junction bases: 11. The CDR3 contains 15 residues. The CDR3 reads CATSSHFGTEIEQFF. CDR3 nucleotides: TGTGCCACCAGCAGCCATTTCGGGACAGAAATTGAGCAGTTCTTC.

V usage is TRBV9 and J usage is TRBJ2-1; possible D gene TRBD1, 7 bases. Germline CDR1 reads SGDLS; CDR2 reads YYNGEE. V lost 4 bases to trimming and J lost 5 bases, with 19 bases between them. There are 16 residues in the CDR3. This CDR3 is CASSHSHRGGNNEQFF. For the CDR3, the DNA is TGTGCCAGCAGCCACTCTCACAGGGGAGGAAACAATGAGCAGTTCTTC.

As to this clonotype: A much larger clone differs by one base, so this may be a read error. The CDR3 region has the DNA TGTGCCAGCAGTTCACGTCTAGTGAGCGACAATGAGCAGTTCTTC. This gives the protein CASSSRLVSDNEQFF. This chain joins TRBV27 and TRBJ2-1; D unclear. The germline gives CDR1 MNHEY, CDR2 SMNVEV (reference sequence). This CDR3 is built from 15 residues. V dropped 4 bases and J dropped 5 bases, with 15 bases sitting between them.

This clonotype came up many times. The genes are TRBV11-2 and TRBJ2-7; TRBD2 agrees at 9 bases. CDR1 SGHAT and CDR2 FQNNGV come from the germline V gene. The CDR3 covers 15 residues. J gave up 4 bases and V 0 bases, and 4 bases lay outside the gene matches. CDR3 region: CASSLETSGSYEQYF. The DNA for the CDR3 is TGTGCCAGCAGCTTAGAAACTAGCGGGTCTTACGAGCAGTACTTC. The full variable domain, rest sourced from reference TRBV11-2 and TRBJ2-7, is EAGVAQSPRYKIIEKRQSVAFWCNPISGHATLYWYQQILGQGPKLLIQFQNNGVVDDSQLPKDRFSAERLKGVDSTLKIQPAKLEDSAVYLCASSLETSGSYEQYFGPGTRLTVT.

At least ten counts were recorded for this clonotype. The V and J genes are TRBV12-3 or TRBV12-4 and TRBJ2-1; 8 positions agree with TRBD2. V gave up 6 bases and J gave up 4 bases; unmatched junction bases: 8. This CDR3 is 15 amino acids long. The CDR3 protein is CASSGAGGVYNEQFF. The DNA for the CDR3 is TGTGCCAGCAGCGGGGCCGGGGGGGTTTACAATGAGCAGTTCTTC.

The rearrangement links TRBV7-3 to TRBJ1-1; perhaps TRBD1 as D (6 bases). Looked up from germline, CDR1 is SGHTA and CDR2 is FQGTGA. Trimming took off 6 bases at V and 3 bases at J, with 14 bases between the two ends. The CDR3 runs 14 residues. This chain's CDR3 is CASRYQGTYTEAFF. The CDR3 nucleotides read TGTGCCAGCAGGTATCAGGGGACATACACTGAAGCTTTCTTT.

In its sample, this clonotype was seen many times. The J gene is TRBJ1-5, the V gene TRBV6-2 or TRBV6-3; a possible D gene is TRBD1 (5 bases). V was cut by 3 bases and J by 5 bases, with 20 bases left in between. CDR1 is MNHEY, CDR2 SVGEGT, per germline. The CDR3 is 17 residues long. The CDR3 region is CASSYPPWRVGDQPQHF. The DNA for the CDR3 is TGTGCCAGCAGTTATCCCCCTTGGAGGGTAGGGGATCAGCCCCAGCATTTT.

This clonotype came up a few times. The chain uses TRBV3-1 and TRBJ2-5, with TRBD1 as a possible D gene (6 bases). Trimming removed 4 bases from V and 1 base from J, with 19 bases in between. The CDR3 length is 17 residues. Per the germline V gene, CDR1 is LGHDT and CDR2 is YNNKEL (reference sequence). The CDR3 loop is CASSPPPGGGIQETQYF. CDR3 nucleotides: TGTGCCAGCAGCCCACCTCCGGGTGGGGGCATCCAAGAGACCCAGTACTTC.

This clonotype was picked up many times. V usage is TRBV6-5 and J usage is TRBJ2-1; 13 positions match TRBD2. The ends lost 6 bases at V and 9 bases at J; junction bases unmatched: 20. CDR1 is MNHEY, CDR2 SVGAGI, per germline. CDR3 length: 19 residues. In nucleotides, the CDR3 is TGTGCCAGCAGATTAACGACTAGCGGGAGGCGACTCTCCCAGATTGAGCAGTTCTTC. Amino acid sequence: CASRLTTSGRRLSQIEQFF.

This clonotype showed up many times. The V and J genes are TRBV11-2 and TRBJ2-5; 9 positions agree with TRBD2. Per germline, CDR1 SGHAT and CDR2 FQNNGV. The CDR3 extends over 15 amino acids. V lost 1 base, J lost 5 bases, and 5 bases stayed unmatched. The CDR3 DNA reads TGTGCCAGCAGCTTAGTAGCGGGGGCCTCGGAGACCCAGTACTTC. This codes for CASSLVAGASETQYF.

This clonotype was recorded at least ten times. The V call is TRBV28, the J call TRBJ2-3; the match to TRBD2 covers 15 bases. The CDR3 contains 18 residues. J was trimmed by 6 bases and V by 6 bases; bases with no gene match: 13. Germline assignment: CDR1 MDHEN and CDR2 SYDVKM. The CDR3 coding sequence is TGTGCCAGCAGCATGGGACTAGCGGGAGGCGGGCTGGGGGATACGCAGTATTTT. It encodes CASSMGLAGGGLGDTQYF. Together with reference TRBV28 and TRBJ2-3, the CDR3 gives the full variable domain: DVKVTQSSRYLVKRTGEKVFLECVQDMDHENMFWYRQDPGLGLRLIYFSYDVKMKEKGDIPEGYSVSREKKERFSLILESASTNQTSMYLCASSMGLAGGGLGDTQYFGPGTRLTVL.

CDR3 amino acids: CASSYGLSEQYF. CDR3 DNA: TGTGCCAGCAGTTACGGACTAAGTGAGCAGTACTTC. V is TRBV6-2 or TRBV6-3 and J is TRBJ2-7, with D possibly being TRBD2 (6 bases). Trimming pared 2 bases from V and 7 bases from J, leaving 9 bases between. Germline CDR1 and CDR2: MNHEY and SVGEGT. CDR3 length: 12 residues.

This clonotype was observed once. A read error may be the cause here, since a much bigger clone is one base away. This rearrangement joins TRBV7-6 to TRBJ2-1; D call uncertain. The V and J ends lost 4 bases and 9 bases respectively, with 13 bases between them. The CDR3 has 13 residues. Germline-derived CDR1 and CDR2 are SGHVS and FNYEAQ. CDR3 DNA: TGTGCCAGCAGCTCAGTAAGGGCAGGTGAGCAGTTCTTC. Residues: CASSSVRAGEQFF.

At least ten counts were recorded for this clonotype. The chain employs TRBV6-1 and TRBJ2-7; D tentatively reads TRBD1 or TRBD2 (5 bases each). The ends were cut back, 5 bases at V and 6 bases at J, with 17 bases in the middle. The CDR3 runs to 14 residues. Germline V gives CDR1 MNHNS, CDR2 SASEGT. CDR3 sequence (DNA): TGTGCCAGCAGTATCGGACGAGGGGCTCGCGAGCAGTACTTC. It codes for CASSIGRGAREQYF.

This clonotype was found many times. V is TRBV11-2 and J is TRBJ2-3; possible D gene TRBD2, 5 bases. Trimming stripped 5 bases from V and 0 bases from J, with 12 bases between. The CDR3 loop spans 15 amino acids. Germline CDR1 reads SGHAT; CDR2 reads FQNNGV. The CDR3 coding sequence is TGTGCCAGCAGCCCGGACTTACTTAGCACAGATACGCAGTATTTT. Protein: CASSPDLLSTDTQYF.

This clonotype was observed many times. The chain links TRBV7-9 to TRBJ2-7, with D unclear. This CDR3 has 14 residues. Trimming shortened V by 4 bases and J by 2 bases, and 12 bases separated the two germline ends. Germline CDR1 reads SEHNR; CDR2 reads FQNEAQ (reference sequence). The CDR3 here is CASSSRTLPYEQYF. CDR3 DNA sequence: TGTGCCAGCAGCTCCCGGACCCTACCCTACGAGCAGTACTTC.

This clonotype showed up many times. V gene TRBV6-4 combines with J gene TRBJ1-2; D is undetermined. Looked up from germline, CDR1 is MRHNA and CDR2 is SNTAGT. V was clipped by 2 bases and J by 2 bases, with 12 bases between them. This CDR3 contains 15 residues. The chain's CDR3 is CASSDLPPGNYGYTF. In DNA, the CDR3 is TGTGCCAGCAGTGACCTTCCGCCGGGGAACTATGGCTACACCTTC.

This clonotype showed up many times. The chain links TRBV6-5 to TRBJ2-1, with D uncertain. The V end was cut by 0 bases, the J end by 1 base, with 7 bases between. Per germline, CDR1 MNHEY and CDR2 SVGAGI. The CDR3 sequence is 15 residues long. The CDR3 spells CASSYSGLSYNEQFF. CDR3 sequence (DNA): TGTGCCAGCAGTTACTCAGGGTTGTCCTACAATGAGCAGTTCTTC.

This chain joins TRBV9 and TRBJ2-5; 11 positions match TRBD2. V was clipped by 4 bases and J by 2 bases; unmatched bases: 7. The germline V gene has CDR1 SGDLS and CDR2 YYNGEE. There are 16 residues in the CDR3. As DNA, the CDR3 is TGTGCCAGCAGCCCCGGGACTAGCGGAGCTCAAGAGACCCAGTACTTC. Protein product: CASSPGTSGAQETQYF.

Comment on this clonotype: Germline and junction disagree at one end, which may indicate a read error. The chain carries TRBV25-1 and TRBJ1-4, with 7 bases that match TRBD1. The V gene's germline CDR1 is MGHDK and CDR2 SYGVNS. The CDR3 length is 13 residues. The CDR3 is CASRWDSGEILFF. Here the CDR3 DNA reads TGTGCCAGCAGATGGGACAGTGGTGAAATACTGTTTTTT.

There are many counts of this clonotype. The chain carries TRBV7-9 and TRBJ2-1; possible D gene TRBD2, 5 bases. This CDR3 spans 14 amino acids. V was shortened by 5 bases and J by 10 bases, with 18 bases between the two germline ends. Germline CDR1 SEHNR, CDR2 FQNEAQ (reference sequence). In DNA, the CDR3 is TGTGCCAGCAGCACCCCACCGGGCCGCGGGGAGCAGTTCTTC. Amino acids: CASSTPPGRGEQFF.

Many counts were recorded for this clonotype. V gene TRBV12-3 or TRBV12-4 combines with J gene TRBJ2-5; D gene unclear. V lost 6 bases and J lost 1, with 9 bases in between. CDR3 size: 13 residues. The CDR3 is CASSLRSQETQYF. The CDR3 region has the DNA TGTGCCAGCAGCTTAAGAAGCCAAGAGACCCAGTACTTC.

The chain is built from TRBV6-6 and TRBJ2-7; 9 nucleotides agree with TRBD1. This CDR3 contains 16 residues. Germline trimming cut 6 bases from V and 2 bases from J; bases unmatched to any gene: 11. The germline gives CDR1 MNHNY, CDR2 SVGAGI (reference sequence). The CDR3 sequence: CASREQGARVTYEQYF. The CDR3 DNA reads TGTGCCAGCAGGGAACAGGGGGCGAGGGTAACCTACGAGCAGTACTTC.

This clonotype was observed a handful of times. The J gene is TRBJ1-2, the V gene TRBV3-1, with TRBD1 matching 7 bases. Germline V gene sequence: CDR1 LGHDT, CDR2 YNNKEL (reference sequence). The CDR3 is 16 amino acids. J gave up 4 bases and V 3 bases, and 11 bases lay outside the gene matches. CDR3 sequence: CASSQPDRVRGYGYTF. The CDR3 DNA reads as TGTGCCAGCAGCCAGCCCGACAGGGTCCGTGGCTATGGCTACACCTTC.

The table lists this clonotype with a few counts. This rearrangement joins TRBV7-9 to TRBJ1-6; 7 bases fit TRBD1. This CDR3 has 13 amino acids. With 8 bases clipped from V and 9 bases from J, the junction kept 7 bases outside the gene matches. Germline V gene lookup returns CDR1 SEHNR and CDR2 FQNEAQ (reference sequence). In DNA, the CDR3 is TGTGCCAGCTCCGGGACAGCGCCTTCACCCCTCCACTTT. It codes for CASSGTAPSPLHF.